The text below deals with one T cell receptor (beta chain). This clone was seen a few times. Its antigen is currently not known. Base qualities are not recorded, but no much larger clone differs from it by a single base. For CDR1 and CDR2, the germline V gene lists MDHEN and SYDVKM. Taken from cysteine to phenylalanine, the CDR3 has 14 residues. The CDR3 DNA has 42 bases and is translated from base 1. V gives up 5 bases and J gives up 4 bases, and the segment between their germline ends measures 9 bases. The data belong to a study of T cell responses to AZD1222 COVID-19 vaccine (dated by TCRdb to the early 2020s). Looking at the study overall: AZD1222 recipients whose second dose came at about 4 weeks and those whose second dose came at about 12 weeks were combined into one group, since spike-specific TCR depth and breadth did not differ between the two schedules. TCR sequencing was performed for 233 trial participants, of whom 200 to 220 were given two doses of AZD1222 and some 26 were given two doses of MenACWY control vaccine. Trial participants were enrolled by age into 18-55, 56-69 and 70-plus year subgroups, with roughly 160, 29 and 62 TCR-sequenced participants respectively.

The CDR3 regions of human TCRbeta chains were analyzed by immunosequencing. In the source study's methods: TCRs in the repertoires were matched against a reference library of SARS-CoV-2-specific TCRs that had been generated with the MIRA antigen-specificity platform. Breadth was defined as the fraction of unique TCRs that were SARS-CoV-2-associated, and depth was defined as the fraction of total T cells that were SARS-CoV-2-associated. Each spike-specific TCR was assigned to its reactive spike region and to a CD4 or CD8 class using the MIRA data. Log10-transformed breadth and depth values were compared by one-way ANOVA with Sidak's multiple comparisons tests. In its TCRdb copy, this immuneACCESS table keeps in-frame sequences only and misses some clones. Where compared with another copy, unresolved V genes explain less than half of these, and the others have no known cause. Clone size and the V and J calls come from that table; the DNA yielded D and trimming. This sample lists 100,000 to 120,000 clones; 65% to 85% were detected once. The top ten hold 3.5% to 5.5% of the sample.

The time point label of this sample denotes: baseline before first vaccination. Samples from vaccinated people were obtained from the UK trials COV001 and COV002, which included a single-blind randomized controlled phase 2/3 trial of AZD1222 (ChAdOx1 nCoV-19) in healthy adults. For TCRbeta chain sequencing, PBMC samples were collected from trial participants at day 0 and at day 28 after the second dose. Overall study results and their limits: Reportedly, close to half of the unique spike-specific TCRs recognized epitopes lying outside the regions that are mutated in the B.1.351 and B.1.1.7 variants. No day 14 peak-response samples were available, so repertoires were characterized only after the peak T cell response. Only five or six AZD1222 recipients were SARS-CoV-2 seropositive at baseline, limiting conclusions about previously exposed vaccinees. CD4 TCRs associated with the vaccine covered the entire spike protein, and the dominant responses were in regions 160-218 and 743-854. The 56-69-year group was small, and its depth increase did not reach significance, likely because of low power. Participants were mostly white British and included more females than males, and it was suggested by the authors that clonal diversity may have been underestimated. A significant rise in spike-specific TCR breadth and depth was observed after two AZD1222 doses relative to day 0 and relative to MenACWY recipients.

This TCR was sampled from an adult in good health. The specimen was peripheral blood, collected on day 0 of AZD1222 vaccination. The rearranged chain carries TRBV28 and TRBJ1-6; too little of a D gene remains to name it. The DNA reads TGTGCCAGCAGTGCCGGGAGATATAATTCACCCCTCCACTTT. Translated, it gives CASSAGRYNSPLHF.